One T cell receptor beta chain is described in this entry. cDNA serving as the sequencing template came from extracted, reverse transcribed RNA. The protocol was immunoSEQ multiplex PCR, while the TCRdb copy is restricted to in-frame clones and leaves out a portion. The table has 150,000 or so clones, 40% to 50% seen once. This sample is drawn from a study of CD8+ T cells in alopecia areata. The CDR3 is 13 residues long. V lost 6 bases and J lost 7, with 16 bases in between. Germline CDR1 MNHEY, CDR2 SMNVEV (reference sequence). The receptor comes from a human donor with alopecia areata. Sequenced input: CD4+ T cells sorted from blood. The rearrangement links TRBV27 to TRBJ2-7; a possible D gene is TRBD1 (6 bases). The CDR3, as DNA: TGTGCCAGCAGCCAAAGGACAGCTCGGGAGCAGTACTTC. It yields the protein CASSQRTAREQYF.